A single TCR beta chain is shown here with its context. Naive CD8 isolation took CD45RO-negative cells positively selected for CCR7 and excluded terminally differentiated effector memory CD45RA+ cells. The sample belongs to a study of shared clonotypes between healthy human individuals. TCRdb's table, derived via immunoSEQ multiplex PCR, lists solely in-frame clones and lacks some. The sample records about 2.1 million clones, just under 95% being singletons. Trimming removed 0 bases from V and 8 bases from J; junction bases left unmatched: 7. The CDR3 is made up of 16 amino acids. Germline CDR1 reads PRHDT; CDR2 reads FYEKMQ (reference sequence).

V is TRBV13 and J is TRBJ2-1, with 10 positions matching TRBD2. This TCR derives from a man younger than 35 in good health. Some clones in this sample may be carry-over from other donors' samples. The source material was naive CD8+ T cells from PBMCs. The CDR3 loop is CASSLGLAGYLDEQFF. CDR3 nucleotides: TGTGCCAGCAGCTTAGGACTAGCGGGATATTTGGATGAGCAGTTCTTC. Looking up the rest from reference TRBV13 and TRBJ2-1 gives the full variable domain: AAGVIQSPRHLIKEKRETATLKCYPIPRHDTVYWYQQGPGQDPQFLISFYEKMQSDKGSIPDRFSAQQFSDYHSELNMSSLELGDSALYFCASSLGLAGYLDEQFFGPGTRLTVL.